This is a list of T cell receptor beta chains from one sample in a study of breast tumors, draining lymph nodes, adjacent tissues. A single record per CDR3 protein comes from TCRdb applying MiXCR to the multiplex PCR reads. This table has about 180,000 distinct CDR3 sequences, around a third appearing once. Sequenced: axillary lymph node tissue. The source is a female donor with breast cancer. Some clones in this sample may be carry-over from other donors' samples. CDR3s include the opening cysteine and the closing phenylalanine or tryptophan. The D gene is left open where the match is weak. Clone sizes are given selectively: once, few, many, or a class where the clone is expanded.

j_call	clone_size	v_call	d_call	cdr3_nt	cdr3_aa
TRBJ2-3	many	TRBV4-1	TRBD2	TGCGCCAGCAGCCAGGTACAGCGGGGGGGAGGAGAGTCAGATACGCAGTATTTT	CASSQVQRGGGESDTQYF
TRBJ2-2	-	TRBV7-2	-	TGTGCCAGCAACTCGGGGCCCAGAGTGGACACCGGGGAGCTGTTTTTT	CASNSGPRVDTGELFF
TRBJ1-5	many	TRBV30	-	TGTGCCTGGGGCCATGGAGGACAGCCCCAGCATTTT	CAWGHGGQPQHF
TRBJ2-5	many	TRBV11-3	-	TGTGCCAGCAGCTTTAGAATGCAGCAAGAGACCCAGTACTTC	CASSFRMQQETQYF
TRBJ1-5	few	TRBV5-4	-	TGTGCCAGCAGCTCTAGACTAGCGGGAGGAGGAGAGACCCAGCATTTT	CASSSRLAGGGETQHF
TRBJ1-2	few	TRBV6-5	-	TGTGCCAGCAGTTACTCGACCCTTGGGACAAATGGCTACACCTTC	CASSYSTLGTNGYTF
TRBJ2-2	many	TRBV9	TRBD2	TGTGCCAGCAGCGGGGGACTAGGCAACACCGGGGAGCTGTTTTTT	CASSGGLGNTGELFF
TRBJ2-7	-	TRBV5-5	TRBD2	TGTGCCAGCAGTCGGACTAGCGCATGCGAGCAGTACTTC	CASSRTSACEQYF
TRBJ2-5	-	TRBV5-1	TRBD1	TGCGCCAGCAGCTGGGGACAGGGGGCTGTGGGGTTAGAGACCCAGTACTTC	CASSWGQGAVGLETQYF
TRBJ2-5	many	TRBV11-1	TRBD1	TGTGCCAGCAGCCTGAAGGGAATCGAGGGGGCGAGGACCCAGTACTTC	CASSLKGIEGARTQYF
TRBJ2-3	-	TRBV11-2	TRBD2	TGTGCCAGCAGCGCATCCGGGACTAGCTACTCCAATGAGCAGTATTTT	CASSASGTSYSNEQYF
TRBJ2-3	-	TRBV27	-	TGTGCCAGCAGTTTATCGAGGAGGGGTGCAGATACGCAGTATTTT	CASSLSRRGADTQYF
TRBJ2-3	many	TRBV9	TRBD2	TGTGCCAGCAGCGTAGGGACTAGCGGGGGATTAGATACGCAGTATTTT	CASSVGTSGGLDTQYF
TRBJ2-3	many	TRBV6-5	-	TGTGCCAGCAGTTACTCGGACCGACGCACAGATACGCAGTATTTT	CASSYSDRRTDTQYF
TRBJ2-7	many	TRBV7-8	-	TGTGCCAGCAGCTTAGACAGTGCTACCTACGAGCAGTACTTC	CASSLDSATYEQYF
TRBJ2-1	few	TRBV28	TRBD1	TGTGCCAGCAGGGGACAGAGGACACTTGAGCAGTTCTTC	CASRGQRTLEQFF
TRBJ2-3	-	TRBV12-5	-	TGTGCTAGCCAGCCCGGGCAGTCTAGCGCAGATACGCAGTATTTT	CASQPGQSSADTQYF
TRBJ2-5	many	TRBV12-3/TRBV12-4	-	TGTGCCAGCCGACCGAACAGGGAGATTCAGGAGACCCAGTACTTC	CASRPNREIQETQYF
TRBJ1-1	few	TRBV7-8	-	TGTGCCAGCAGCTTAGCGATGGGCGGGGCCGCGGCTTTCTTT	CASSLAMGGAAAFF
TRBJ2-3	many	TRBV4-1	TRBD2	TGCGCCAGCAGCCAAGACGAGGGACTAGGGACAGATACGCAGTATTTT	CASSQDEGLGTDTQYF
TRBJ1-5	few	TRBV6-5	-	TGTGCCAGCAGTCACTCGCAGTATAGCAATCAGCCCCAGCATTTT	CASSHSQYSNQPQHF
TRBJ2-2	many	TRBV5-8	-	TGTGCCAGCAGCATCCTGGGAGGTGCCGGGGAGCTGTTTTTT	CASSILGGAGELFF
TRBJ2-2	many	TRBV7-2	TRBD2	TGTGCCAGCAGACTAGCGGGAGTTCTCACCGGGGAGCTGTTTTTT	CASRLAGVLTGELFF